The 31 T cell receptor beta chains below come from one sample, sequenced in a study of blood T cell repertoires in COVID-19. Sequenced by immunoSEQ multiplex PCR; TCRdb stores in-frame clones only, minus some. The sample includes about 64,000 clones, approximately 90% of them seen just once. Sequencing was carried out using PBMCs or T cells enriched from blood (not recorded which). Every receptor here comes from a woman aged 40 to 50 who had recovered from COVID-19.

CDR3 loop: CASRDEERGGLGEQFF. The CDR3 bases are TGTGCCAGCCGGGACGAGGAGAGGGGGGGCCTCGGTGAGCAGTTCTTC. This chain joins TRBV18 and TRBJ2-1; tentatively, D is TRBD2 (7 bases). There are 16 residues in the CDR3. V was clipped by 8 bases and J by 9 bases, with 26 bases between them. The V gene's germline CDR1 is KGHSH and CDR2 LQKENI.

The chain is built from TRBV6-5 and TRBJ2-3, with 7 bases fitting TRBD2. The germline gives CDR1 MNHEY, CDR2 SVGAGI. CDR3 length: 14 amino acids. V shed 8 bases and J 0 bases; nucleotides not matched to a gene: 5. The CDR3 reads CASVRRGSTDTQYF. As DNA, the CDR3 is TGTGCCAGCGTTAGGCGGGGGAGCACAGATACGCAGTATTTT.

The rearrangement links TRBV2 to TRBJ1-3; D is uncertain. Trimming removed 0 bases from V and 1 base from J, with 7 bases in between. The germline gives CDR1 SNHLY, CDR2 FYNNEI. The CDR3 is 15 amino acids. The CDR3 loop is CASSEARHSGNTIYF. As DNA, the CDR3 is TGTGCCAGCAGTGAAGCGCGGCATTCTGGAAACACCATATATTTT.

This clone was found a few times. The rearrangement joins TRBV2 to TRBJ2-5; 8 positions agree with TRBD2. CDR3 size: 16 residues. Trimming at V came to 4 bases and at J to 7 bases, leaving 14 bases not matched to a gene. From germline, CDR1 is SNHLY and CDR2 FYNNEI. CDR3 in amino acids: CASSASGGTVVVTQYF. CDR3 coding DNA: TGTGCCAGCAGTGCCAGCGGGGGCACCGTGGTGGTGACCCAGTACTTC.

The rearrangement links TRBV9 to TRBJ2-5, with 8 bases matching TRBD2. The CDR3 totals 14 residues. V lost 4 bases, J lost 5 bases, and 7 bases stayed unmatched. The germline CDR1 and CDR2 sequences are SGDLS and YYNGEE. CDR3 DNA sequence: TGTGCCAGCAGCCAGACTAGCGATTGGGAGACCCAGTACTTC. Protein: CASSQTSDWETQYF. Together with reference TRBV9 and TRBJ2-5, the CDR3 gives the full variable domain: DSGVTQTPKHLITATGQRVTLRCSPRSGDLSVYWYQQSLDQGLQFLIQYYNGEERAKGNILERFSAQQFPDLHSELNLSSLELGDSALYFCASSQTSDWETQYFGPGTRLLVL.

The CDR3 nucleotides read TGTGCCAGCAGTCCTCTAACAGGGGGCCAAAACGAGCAGTACTTC. Translation: CASSPLTGGQNEQYF. The rearrangement links TRBV7-9 to TRBJ2-7; 9 nucleotides align to TRBD1. Per the germline V gene, CDR1 is SEHNR and CDR2 is FQNEAQ (reference sequence). CDR3 size: 15 residues. The trim removed 6 bases at V and 5 bases at J, leaving 11 bases unmatched.

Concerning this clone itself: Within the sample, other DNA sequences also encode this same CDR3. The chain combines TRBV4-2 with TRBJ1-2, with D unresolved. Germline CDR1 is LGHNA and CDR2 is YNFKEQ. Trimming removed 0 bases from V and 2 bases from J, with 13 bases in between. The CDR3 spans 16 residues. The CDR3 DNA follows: TGTGCCAGCAGCCAAGATGCCTCATTGGCCAACTATGGCTACACCTTC. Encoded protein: CASSQDASLANYGYTF.

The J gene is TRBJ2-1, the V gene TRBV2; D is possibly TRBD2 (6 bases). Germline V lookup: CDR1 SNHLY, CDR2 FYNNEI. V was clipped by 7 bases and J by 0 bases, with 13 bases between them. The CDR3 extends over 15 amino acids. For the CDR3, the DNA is TGTGCCAGCATCGCGGGGCCAAGCTCCTACAATGAGCAGTTCTTC. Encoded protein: CASIAGPSSYNEQFF.

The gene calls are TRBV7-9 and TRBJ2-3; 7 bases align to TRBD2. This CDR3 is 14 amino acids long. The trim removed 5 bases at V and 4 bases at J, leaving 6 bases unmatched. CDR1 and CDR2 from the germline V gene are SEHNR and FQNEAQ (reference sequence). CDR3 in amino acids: CASSLGTTPDTQYF. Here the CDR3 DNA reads TGTGCCAGCAGCCTCGGGACTACTCCAGATACGCAGTATTTT.

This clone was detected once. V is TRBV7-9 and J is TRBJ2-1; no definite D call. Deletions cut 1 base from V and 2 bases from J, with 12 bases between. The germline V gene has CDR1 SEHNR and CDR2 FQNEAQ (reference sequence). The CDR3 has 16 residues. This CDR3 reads CASSLESKPPYNEQFF. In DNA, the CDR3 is TGTGCCAGCAGCTTAGAGTCGAAGCCCCCCTACAATGAGCAGTTCTTC.

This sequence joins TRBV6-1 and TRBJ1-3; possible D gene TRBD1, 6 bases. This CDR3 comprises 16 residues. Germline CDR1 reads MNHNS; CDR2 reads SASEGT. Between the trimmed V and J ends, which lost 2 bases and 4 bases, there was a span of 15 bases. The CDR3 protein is CASSENPRGPGNTIYF. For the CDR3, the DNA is TGTGCCAGCAGTGAAAACCCCAGGGGACCCGGAAACACCATATATTTT.

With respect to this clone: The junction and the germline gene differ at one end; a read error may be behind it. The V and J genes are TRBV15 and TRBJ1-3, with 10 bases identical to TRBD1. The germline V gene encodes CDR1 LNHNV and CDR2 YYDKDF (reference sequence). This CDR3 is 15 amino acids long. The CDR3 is CATSRDSPPARQGAF. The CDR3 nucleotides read TGTGCCACCAGCAGAGATTCCCCCCCAGCCAGACAGGGGGCATTT.

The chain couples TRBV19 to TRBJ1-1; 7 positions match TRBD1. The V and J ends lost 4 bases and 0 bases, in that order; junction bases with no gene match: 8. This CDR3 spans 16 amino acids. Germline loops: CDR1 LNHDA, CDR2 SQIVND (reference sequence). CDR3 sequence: CASSRVGTVMNTEAFF. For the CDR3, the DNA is TGTGCCAGTAGTAGGGTAGGGACAGTCATGAACACTGAAGCTTTCTTT.

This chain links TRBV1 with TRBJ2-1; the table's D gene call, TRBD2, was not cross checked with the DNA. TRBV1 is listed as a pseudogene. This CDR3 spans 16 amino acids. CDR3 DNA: TGCACCAGCAGCCAAGATGTTGCGGGGGTGTACAATGAGCAGTTCTTC. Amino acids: CTSSQDVAGVYNEQFF.

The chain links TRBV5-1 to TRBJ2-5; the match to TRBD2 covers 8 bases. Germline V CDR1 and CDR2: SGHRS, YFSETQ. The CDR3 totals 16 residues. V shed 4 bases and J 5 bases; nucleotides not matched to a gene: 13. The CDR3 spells CASSKDPGLVGETQYF. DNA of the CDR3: TGCGCCAGCAGCAAAGACCCGGGACTAGTCGGTGAGACCCAGTACTTC.

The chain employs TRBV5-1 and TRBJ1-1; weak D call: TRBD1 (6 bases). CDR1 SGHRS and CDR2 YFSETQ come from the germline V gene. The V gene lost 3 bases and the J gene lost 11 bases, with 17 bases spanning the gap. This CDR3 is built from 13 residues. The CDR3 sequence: CASSWEGSGEAFF. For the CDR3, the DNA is TGCGCCAGCAGCTGGGAGGGTTCAGGGGAGGCTTTCTTT. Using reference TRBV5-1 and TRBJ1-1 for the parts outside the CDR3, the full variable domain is KAGVTQTPRYLIKTRGQQVTLSCSPISGHRSVSWYQQTPGQGLQFLFEYFSETQRNKGNFPGRFSGRQFSNSRSEMNVSTLELGDSALYLCASSWEGSGEAFFGQGTRLTVV.

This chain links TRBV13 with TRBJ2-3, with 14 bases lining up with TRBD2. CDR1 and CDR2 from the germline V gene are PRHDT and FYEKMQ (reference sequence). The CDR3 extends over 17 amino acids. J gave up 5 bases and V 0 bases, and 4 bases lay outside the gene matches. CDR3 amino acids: CASSLGTSGGAGDTQYF. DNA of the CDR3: TGTGCCAGCAGCTTAGGGACTAGCGGGGGGGCTGGAGATACGCAGTATTTT.

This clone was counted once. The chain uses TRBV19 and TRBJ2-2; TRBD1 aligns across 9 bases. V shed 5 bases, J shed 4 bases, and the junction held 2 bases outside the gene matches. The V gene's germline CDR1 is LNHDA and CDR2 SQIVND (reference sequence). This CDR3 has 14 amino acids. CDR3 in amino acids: CASSGQGFTGELFF. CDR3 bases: TGTGCCAGTAGTGGACAGGGGTTCACCGGGGAGCTGTTTTTT. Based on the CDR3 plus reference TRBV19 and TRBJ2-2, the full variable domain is DGGITQSPKYLFRKEGQNVTLSCEQNLNHDAMYWYRQDPGQGLRLIYYSQIVNDFQKGDIAEGYSVSREKKESFPLTVTSAQKNPTAFYLCASSGQGFTGELFFGEGSRLTVL.

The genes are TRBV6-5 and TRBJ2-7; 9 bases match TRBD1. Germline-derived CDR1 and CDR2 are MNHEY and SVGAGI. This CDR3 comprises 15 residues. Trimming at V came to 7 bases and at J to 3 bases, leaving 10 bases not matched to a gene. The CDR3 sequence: CASTRQGGSVYEQYF. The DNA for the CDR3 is TGTGCCAGCACCCGACAGGGGGGATCAGTCTACGAGCAGTACTTC.

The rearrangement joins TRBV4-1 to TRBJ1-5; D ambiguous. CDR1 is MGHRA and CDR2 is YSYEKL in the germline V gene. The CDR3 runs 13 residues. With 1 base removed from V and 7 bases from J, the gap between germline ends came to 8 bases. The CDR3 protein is CASSQGDTQPQHF. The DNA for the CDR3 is TGCGCCAGCAGCCAAGGAGACACCCAGCCCCAGCATTTT.

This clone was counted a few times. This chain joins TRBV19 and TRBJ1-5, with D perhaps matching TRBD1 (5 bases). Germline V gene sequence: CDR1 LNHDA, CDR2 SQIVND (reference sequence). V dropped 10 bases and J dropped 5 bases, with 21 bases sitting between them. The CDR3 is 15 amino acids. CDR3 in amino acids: CATSSFQGSYQPQHF. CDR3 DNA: TGTGCCACTTCCTCCTTTCAGGGATCCTATCAGCCCCAGCATTTT. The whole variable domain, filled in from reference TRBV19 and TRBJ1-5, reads DGGITQSPKYLFRKEGQNVTLSCEQNLNHDAMYWYRQDPGQGLRLIYYSQIVNDFQKGDIAEGYSVSREKKESFPLTVTSAQKNPTAFYLCATSSFQGSYQPQHFGDGTRLSIL.

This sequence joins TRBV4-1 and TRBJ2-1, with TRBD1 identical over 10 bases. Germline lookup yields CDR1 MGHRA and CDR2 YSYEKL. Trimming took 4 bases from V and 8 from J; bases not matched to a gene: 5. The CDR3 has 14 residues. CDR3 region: CASSPGQGSDEQFF. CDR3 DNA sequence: TGCGCCAGCAGCCCGGGACAGGGGTCGGATGAGCAGTTCTTC.

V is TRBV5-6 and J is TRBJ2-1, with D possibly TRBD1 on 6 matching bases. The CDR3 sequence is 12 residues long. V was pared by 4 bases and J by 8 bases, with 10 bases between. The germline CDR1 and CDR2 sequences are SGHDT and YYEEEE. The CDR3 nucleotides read TGTGCCAGCAGCGGCAGGGGCTATGAGCAGTTCTTC. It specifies CASSGRGYEQFF.

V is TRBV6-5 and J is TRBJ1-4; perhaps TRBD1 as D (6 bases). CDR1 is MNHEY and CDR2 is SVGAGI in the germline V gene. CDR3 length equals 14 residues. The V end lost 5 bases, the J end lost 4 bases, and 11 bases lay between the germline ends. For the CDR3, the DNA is TGTGCCAGCAGTCCCGGACAGCGTAATGAAAAACTGTTTTTT. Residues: CASSPGQRNEKLFF.

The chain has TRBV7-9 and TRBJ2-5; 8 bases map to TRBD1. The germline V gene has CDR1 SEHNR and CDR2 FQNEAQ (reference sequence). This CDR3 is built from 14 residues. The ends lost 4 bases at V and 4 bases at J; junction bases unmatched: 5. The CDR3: CASSSAGTGETQYF. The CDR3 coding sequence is TGTGCCAGCAGCTCTGCAGGGACAGGAGAGACCCAGTACTTC.

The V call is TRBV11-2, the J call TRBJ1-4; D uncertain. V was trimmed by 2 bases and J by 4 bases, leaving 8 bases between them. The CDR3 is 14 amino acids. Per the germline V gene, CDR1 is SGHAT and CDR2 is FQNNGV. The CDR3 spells CASSLFGVNEKLFF. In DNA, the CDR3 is TGTGCCAGCAGCTTATTTGGAGTTAATGAAAAACTGTTTTTT.

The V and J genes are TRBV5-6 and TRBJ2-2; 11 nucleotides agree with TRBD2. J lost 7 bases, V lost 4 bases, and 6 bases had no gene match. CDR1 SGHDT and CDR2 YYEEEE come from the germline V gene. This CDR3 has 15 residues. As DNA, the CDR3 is TGTGCCAGCAGCCCTCTAGCGGGGGGCCTCGGGGAGCTGTTTTTT. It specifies CASSPLAGGLGELFF. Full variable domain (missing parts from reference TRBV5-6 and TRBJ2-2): DAGVTQSPTHLIKTRGQQVTLRCSPKSGHDTVSWYQQALGQGPQFIFQYYEEEERQRGNFPDRFSGHQFPNYSSELNVNALLLGDSALYLCASSPLAGGLGELFFGEGSRLTVL.

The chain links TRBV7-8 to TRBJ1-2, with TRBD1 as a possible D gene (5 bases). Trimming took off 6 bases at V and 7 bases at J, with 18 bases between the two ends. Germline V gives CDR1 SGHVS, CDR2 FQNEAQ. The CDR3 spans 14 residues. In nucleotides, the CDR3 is TGTGCCAGCAGTTTGCTCCAGGGTCTTGGTGGCTACACCTTC. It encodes CASSLLQGLGGYTF. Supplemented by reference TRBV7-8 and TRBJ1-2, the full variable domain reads GAGVSQSPRYKVAKRGQDVALRCDPISGHVSLFWYQQALGQGPEFLTYFQNEAQLDKSGLPSDRFFAERPEGSVSTLKIQRTQQEDSAVYLCASSLLQGLGGYTFGSGTRLTVV.

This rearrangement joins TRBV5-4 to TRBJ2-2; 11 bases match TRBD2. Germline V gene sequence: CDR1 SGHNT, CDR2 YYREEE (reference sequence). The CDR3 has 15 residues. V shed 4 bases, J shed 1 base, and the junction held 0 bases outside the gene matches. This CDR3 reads CASSLAGGNTGELFF. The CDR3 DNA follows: TGTGCCAGCAGCCTAGCGGGGGGGAACACCGGGGAGCTGTTTTTT.

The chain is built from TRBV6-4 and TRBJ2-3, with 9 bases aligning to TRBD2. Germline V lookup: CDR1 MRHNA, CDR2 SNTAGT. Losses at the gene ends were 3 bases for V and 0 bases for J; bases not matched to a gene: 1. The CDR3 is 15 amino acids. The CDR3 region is CASSELAGSTDTQYF. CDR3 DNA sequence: TGTGCCAGCAGTGAACTAGCGGGTAGCACAGATACGCAGTATTTT.

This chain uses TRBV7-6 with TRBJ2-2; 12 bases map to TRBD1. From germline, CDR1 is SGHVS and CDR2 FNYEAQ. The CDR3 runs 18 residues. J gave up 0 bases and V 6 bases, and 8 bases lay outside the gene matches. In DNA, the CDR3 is TGTGCCAGCAGTTTCGAGGGGACAGGGGGCGCGAACACCGGGGAGCTGTTTTTT. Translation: CASSFEGTGGANTGELFF.